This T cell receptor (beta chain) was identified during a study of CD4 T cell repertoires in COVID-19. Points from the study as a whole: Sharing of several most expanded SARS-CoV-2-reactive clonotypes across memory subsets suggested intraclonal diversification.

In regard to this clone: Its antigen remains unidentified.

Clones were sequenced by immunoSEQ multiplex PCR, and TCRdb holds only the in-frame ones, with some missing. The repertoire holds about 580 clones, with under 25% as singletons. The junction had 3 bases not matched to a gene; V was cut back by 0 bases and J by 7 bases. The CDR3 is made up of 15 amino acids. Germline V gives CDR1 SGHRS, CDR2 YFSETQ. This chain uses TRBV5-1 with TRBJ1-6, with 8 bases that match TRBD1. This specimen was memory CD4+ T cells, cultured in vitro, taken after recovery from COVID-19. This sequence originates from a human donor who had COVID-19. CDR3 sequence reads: CASSLEGQVNSPLHF. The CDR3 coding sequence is TGCGCCAGCAGCTTGGAGGGACAGGTAAATTCACCCCTCCACTTT.